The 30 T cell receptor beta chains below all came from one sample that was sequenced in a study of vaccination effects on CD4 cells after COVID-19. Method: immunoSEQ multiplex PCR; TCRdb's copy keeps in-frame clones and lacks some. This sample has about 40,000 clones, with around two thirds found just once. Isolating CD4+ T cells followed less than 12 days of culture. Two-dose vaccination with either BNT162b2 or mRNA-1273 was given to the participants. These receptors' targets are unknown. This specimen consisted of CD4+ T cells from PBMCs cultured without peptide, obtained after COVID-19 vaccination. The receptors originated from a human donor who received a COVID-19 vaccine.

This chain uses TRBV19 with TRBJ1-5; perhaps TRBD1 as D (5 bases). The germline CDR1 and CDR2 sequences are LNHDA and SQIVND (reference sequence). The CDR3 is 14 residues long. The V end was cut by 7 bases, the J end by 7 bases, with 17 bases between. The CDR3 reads CASKRDSGSQPQHF. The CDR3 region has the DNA TGTGCCAGTAAGAGGGACTCAGGGAGCCAGCCCCAGCATTTT. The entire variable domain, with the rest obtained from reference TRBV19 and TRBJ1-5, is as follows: DGGITQSPKYLFRKEGQNVTLSCEQNLNHDAMYWYRQDPGQGLRLIYYSQIVNDFQKGDIAEGYSVSREKKESFPLTVTSAQKNPTAFYLCASKRDSGSQPQHFGDGTRLSIL.

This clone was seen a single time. The CDR3 nucleotides read TGTGCCACCAGCAAAGAAAAGGGACAGGGGGTGCGAGCTTTCTTT. This sequence encodes CATSKEKGQGVRAFF. The chain recombines TRBV15 with TRBJ1-1; 11 bases align to TRBD1. CDR3 length equals 15 residues. Germline lookup yields CDR1 LNHNV and CDR2 YYDKDF (reference sequence). The trim removed 4 bases at V and 10 bases at J, leaving 11 bases unmatched.

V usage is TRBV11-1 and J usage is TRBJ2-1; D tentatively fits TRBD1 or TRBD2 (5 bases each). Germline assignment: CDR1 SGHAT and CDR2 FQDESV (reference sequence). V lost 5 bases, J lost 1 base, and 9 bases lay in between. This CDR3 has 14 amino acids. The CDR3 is CASSIGGSYNEQFF. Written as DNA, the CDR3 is TGTGCCAGCAGCATTGGGGGATCCTACAATGAGCAGTTCTTC.

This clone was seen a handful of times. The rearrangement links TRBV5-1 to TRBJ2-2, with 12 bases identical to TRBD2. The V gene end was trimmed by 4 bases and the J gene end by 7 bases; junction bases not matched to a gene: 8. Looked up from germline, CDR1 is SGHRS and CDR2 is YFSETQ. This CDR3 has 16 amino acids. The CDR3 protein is CASSHGLAGLVGELFF. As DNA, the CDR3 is TGCGCCAGCAGCCATGGACTAGCGGGATTGGTCGGGGAGCTGTTTTTT.

In DNA, the CDR3 is TGTGCCAGCAGCCAACCCTATAAGAGATCCCTAATTCTCTTCCACTTT. Protein sequence: CASSQPYKRSLILFHF. The V gene is TRBV3-1 (or the pseudogene TRBV3-2), the J gene TRBJ1-6; D is undetermined. Germline assignment: CDR1 LGHDT and CDR2 YNNKEL (reference sequence). The V end lost 2 bases, the J end lost 17 bases, and 25 bases lay between the germline ends. This CDR3 is 16 amino acids long.

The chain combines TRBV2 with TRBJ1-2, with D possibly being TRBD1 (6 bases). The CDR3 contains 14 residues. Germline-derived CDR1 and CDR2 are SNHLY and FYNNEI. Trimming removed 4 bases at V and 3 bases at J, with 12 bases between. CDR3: CASSAPSGDYGYTF. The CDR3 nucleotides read TGTGCCAGCAGTGCCCCCTCAGGGGACTATGGCTACACCTTC.

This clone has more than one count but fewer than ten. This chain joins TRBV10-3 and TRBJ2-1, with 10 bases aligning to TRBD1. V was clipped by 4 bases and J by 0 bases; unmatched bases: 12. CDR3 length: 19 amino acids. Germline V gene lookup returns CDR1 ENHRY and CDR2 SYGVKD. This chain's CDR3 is CAISGRQGALMSSYNEQFF. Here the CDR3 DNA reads TGTGCCATCAGTGGGAGACAGGGGGCCCTTATGAGCTCCTACAATGAGCAGTTCTTC.

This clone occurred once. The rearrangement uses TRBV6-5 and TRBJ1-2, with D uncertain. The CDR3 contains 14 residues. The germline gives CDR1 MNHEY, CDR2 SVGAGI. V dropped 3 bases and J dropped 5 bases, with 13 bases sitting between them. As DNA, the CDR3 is TGTGCCAGCAGTTATAAAGCCGGGTTTTATGGCTACACCTTC. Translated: CASSYKAGFYGYTF.

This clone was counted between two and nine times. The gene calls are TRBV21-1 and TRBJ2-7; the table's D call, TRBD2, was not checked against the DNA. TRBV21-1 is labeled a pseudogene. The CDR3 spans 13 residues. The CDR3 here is CASSNYLSYEQYF. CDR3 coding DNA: TGTGCCAGCAGCAACTACCTCTCCTACGAGCAGTACTTC.

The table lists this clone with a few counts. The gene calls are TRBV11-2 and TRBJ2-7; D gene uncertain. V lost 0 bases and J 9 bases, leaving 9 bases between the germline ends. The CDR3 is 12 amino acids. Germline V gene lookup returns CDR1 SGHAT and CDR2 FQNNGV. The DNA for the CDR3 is TGTGCCAGCAGCTTAGAAGTCTTCGGGCAGTACTTC. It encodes CASSLEVFGQYF.

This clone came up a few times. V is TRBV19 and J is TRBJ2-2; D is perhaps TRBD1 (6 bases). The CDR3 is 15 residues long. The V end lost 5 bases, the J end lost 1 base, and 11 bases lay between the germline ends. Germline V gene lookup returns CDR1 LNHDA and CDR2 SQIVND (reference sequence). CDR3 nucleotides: TGTGCCAGTAGTCGCCAGGGGTTGAACACCGGGGAGCTGTTTTTT. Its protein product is CASSRQGLNTGELFF.

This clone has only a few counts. CDR3 loop: CASSQVSTGWGYTF. The DNA for the CDR3 is TGCGCCAGCAGCCAAGTATCGACAGGGTGGGGCTACACCTTC. The V and J genes are TRBV4-1 and TRBJ1-2; 7 bases line up with TRBD1. Germline V gene data show CDR1 as MGHRA and CDR2 as YSYEKL. The CDR3 runs to 14 residues. The J segment lost 8 bases and the V segment lost 1 base, leaving 7 bases of the junction unmatched.

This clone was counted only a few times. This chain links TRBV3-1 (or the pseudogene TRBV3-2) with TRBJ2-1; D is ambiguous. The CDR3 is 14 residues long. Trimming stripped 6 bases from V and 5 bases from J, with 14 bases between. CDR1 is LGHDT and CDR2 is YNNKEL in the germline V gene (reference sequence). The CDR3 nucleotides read TGTGCCAGCAGGCGCTCAATCCTTCACAATGAGCAGTTCTTC. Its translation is CASRRSILHNEQFF.

This chain's CDR3 is CASMGRSVNTEAFF. The CDR3 region has the DNA TGTGCCAGCATGGGACGGAGTGTGAACACTGAAGCTTTCTTT. The rearrangement joins TRBV27 to TRBJ1-1; weak D call: TRBD1 (5 bases). CDR1 MNHEY and CDR2 SMNVEV come from the germline V gene (reference sequence). Deletions cut 7 bases from V and 0 bases from J, with 12 bases between. The CDR3 sequence is 14 residues long.

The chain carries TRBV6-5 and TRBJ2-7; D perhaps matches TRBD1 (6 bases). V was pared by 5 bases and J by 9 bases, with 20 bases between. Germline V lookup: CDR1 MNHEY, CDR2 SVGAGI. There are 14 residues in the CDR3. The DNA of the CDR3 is TGTGCCAGCAGTCGAGGAGCAGGGGCCCTTGGGCAGTACTTC. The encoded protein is CASSRGAGALGQYF.

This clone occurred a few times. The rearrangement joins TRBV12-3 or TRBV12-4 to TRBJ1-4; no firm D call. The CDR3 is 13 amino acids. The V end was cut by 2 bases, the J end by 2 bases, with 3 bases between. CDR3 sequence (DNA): TGTGCCAGCAGTTTATGGACTAATGAAAAACTGTTTTTT. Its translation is CASSLWTNEKLFF.

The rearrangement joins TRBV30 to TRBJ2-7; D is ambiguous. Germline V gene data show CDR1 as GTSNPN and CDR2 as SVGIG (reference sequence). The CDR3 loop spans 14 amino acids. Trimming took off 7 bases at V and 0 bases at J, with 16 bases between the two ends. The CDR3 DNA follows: TGTGCCTCTTTACAGAGAAGGGACTCCTACGAGCAGTACTTC. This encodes CASLQRRDSYEQYF.

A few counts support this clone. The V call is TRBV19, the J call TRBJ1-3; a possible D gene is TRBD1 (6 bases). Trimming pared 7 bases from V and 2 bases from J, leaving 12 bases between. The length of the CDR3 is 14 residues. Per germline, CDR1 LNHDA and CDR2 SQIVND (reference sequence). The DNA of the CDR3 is TGTGCCAGTAAGAGTACAGGGACTGGAAACACCATATATTTT. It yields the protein CASKSTGTGNTIYF.

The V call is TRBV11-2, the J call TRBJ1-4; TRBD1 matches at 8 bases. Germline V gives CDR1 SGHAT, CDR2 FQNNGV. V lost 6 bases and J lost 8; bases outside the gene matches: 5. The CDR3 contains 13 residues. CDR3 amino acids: CASRVQGGEKLFF. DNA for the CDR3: TGTGCCAGCAGAGTACAGGGGGGGGAAAAACTGTTTTTT.

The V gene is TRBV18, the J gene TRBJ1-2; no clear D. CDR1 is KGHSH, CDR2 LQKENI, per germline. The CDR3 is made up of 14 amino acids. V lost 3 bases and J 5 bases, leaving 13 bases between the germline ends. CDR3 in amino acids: CASSPIGYSYGYTF. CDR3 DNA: TGTGCCAGCTCACCTATTGGGTACTCGTATGGCTACACCTTC.

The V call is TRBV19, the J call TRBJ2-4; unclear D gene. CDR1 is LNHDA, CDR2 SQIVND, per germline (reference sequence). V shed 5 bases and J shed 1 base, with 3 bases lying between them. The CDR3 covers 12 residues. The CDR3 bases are TGTGCCAGTAGTTTCGCCAAAAACATTCAGTACTTC. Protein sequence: CASSFAKNIQYF.

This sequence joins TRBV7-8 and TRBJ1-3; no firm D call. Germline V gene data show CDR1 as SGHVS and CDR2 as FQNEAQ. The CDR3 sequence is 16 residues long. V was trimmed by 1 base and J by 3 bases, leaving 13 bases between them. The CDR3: CASSLGDIGYGNTIYF. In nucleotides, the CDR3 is TGTGCCAGCAGCTTAGGAGATATTGGCTATGGAAACACCATATATTTT. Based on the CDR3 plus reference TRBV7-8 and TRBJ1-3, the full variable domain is GAGVSQSPRYKVAKRGQDVALRCDPISGHVSLFWYQQALGQGPEFLTYFQNEAQLDKSGLPSDRFFAERPEGSVSTLKIQRTQQEDSAVYLCASSLGDIGYGNTIYFGEGSWLTVV.

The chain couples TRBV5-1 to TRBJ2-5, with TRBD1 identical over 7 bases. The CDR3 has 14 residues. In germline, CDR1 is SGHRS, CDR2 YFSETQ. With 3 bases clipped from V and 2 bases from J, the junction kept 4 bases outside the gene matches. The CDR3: CASSWDSAQETQYF. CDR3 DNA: TGCGCCAGCAGCTGGGACAGCGCTCAAGAGACCCAGTACTTC.

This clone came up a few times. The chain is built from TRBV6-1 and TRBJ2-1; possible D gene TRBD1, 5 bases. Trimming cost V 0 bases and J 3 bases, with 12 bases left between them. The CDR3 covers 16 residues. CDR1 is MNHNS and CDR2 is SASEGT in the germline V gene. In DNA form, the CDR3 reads TGTGCCAGCAGTGAAGCCGGACAAACCATCTACAATGAGCAGTTCTTC. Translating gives CASSEAGQTIYNEQFF.

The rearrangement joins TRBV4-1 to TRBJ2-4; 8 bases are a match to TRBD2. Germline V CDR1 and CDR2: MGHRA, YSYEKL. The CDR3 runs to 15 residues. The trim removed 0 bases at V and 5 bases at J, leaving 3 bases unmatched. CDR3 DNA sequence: TGCGCCAGCAGCCAAGAAAAACTAGCGGAAAACATTCAGTACTTC. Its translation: CASSQEKLAENIQYF.

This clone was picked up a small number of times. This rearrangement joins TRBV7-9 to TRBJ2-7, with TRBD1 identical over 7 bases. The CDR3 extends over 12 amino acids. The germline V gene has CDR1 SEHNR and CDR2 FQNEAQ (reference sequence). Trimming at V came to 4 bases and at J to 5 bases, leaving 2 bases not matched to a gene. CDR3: CASSSTGDEQYF. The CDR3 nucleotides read TGTGCCAGCAGCTCTACAGGGGACGAGCAGTACTTC.

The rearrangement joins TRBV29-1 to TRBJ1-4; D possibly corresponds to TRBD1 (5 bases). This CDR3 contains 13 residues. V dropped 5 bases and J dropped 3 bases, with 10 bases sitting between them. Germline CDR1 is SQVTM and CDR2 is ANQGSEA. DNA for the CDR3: TGCAGCGTTCAGAGCAGGGCTAATGAAAAACTGTTTTTT. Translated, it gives CSVQSRANEKLFF.

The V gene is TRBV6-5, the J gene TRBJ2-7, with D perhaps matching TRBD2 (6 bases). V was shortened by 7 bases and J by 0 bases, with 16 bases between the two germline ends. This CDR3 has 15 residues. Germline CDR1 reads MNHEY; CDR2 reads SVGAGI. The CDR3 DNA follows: TGTGCCAGCAAATTTGGGGGGTCAAACTCCTACGAGCAGTACTTC. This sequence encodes CASKFGGSNSYEQYF.

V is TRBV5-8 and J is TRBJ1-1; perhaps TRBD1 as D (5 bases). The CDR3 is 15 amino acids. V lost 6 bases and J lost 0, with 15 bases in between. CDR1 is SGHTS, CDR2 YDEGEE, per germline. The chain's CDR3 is CASTLGGFMNTEAFF. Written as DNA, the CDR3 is TGTGCCAGCACCCTGGGGGGTTTCATGAACACTGAAGCTTTCTTT.

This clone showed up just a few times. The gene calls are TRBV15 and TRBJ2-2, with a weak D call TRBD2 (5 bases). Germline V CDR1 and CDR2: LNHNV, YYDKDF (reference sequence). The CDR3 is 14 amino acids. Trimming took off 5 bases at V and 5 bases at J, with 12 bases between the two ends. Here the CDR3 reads CATSPLAVTGELFF. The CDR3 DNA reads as TGTGCCACCAGCCCGCTAGCCGTAACCGGGGAGCTGTTTTTT.